This TCR beta chain was captured by sequencing in a study of B cell selection in AIRE deficiency (dated by TCRdb to between 2018 and 2020). For the study in its entirety: Researchers compared TCRbeta repertoires of sorted blood CD4+ conventional T cells and regulatory T cells in AIRE-deficient patients with those in healthy controls. The TCR-sequenced cohort comprised roughly five AIRE-deficient APECED patients and roughly five healthy control donors. Paper-wide results and their limitations: Only TCRbeta chains were sequenced; 36.6% of shared healthy-donor Treg sequences also occurred in healthy Tconv, possibly because of differing TCRalpha chains. Shorter CDR3s were found in shared Treg sequences, reflecting a bias toward rearrangements containing few non-templated nucleotide insertions. Around 30% of Treg TCRbeta sequences shared among healthy donors appeared in patient Tconv cells, suggesting diversion of Treg-biased clones into the Tconv compartment. Among over 3,500 shared Treg TCRbeta sequences, about 32% were shared exclusively by healthy donors and about 9% exclusively by patients, which suggests that Treg selection is less efficient in the absence of AIRE. Tconv and Treg cells from AIRE-deficient patients showed TCRBV gene usage, CDR3 length and TCR diversity similar to those of healthy donors.

On this clone: Its target antigen remains unknown. No base quality information exists; no much larger clone differs at one position.

V is shortened by 5 bases, J by 2 bases, and the region joining them spans 16 bases. The germline V gene sets CDR1 to SGHRS and CDR2 to YFSETQ. Measured from the cysteine to the phenylalanine, the CDR3 is 15 residues long. The DNA shown is the 45-base CDR3, in frame from base 1. CD4+CD127+ cells were sorted as the conventional CD4 T cell population. AIRE-deficient patients had APECED syndrome. Sorting of Tconv and Treg cells intended for TCRbeta sequencing was performed on a FACSAria flow cytometer. The sorted cells were collected in 5-ml round-bottom polystyrene tubes, and the dry cell pellets were frozen at -80 degrees C prior to sequencing. The immunoSEQ platform was used to sequence the TCRbeta chains. The paper's processing steps were these. When conventional T cell repertoires were pooled, patients gave roughly 110,000 distinct in-frame TCRbeta sequences, while healthy donors gave 13.4x10^4. Public Treg TCRbeta sequences were defined as those shared by two or more individuals and were then searched for in Tconv repertoires. Group differences were tested with Mann-Whitney U tests and Bonferroni-Dunn correction in GraphPad Prism 7.03. Imported from immuneACCESS, the table was reduced by TCRdb to in-frame sequences with V and J called. These copies leave out some clones; in studies compared against another copy, an unresolved V gene accounts for under half, and the cause of the remainder is not known. V, J and clone size are taken as reported in that table, and D and trimming were inferred from the DNA itself. This sample is represented by some 25,000 clones; approximately 96% of them were singletons. Approximately 0.2% of the sample lies in the top ten.

The chain joins TRBV5-1 to TRBJ1-2, with no confident D gene call. The TCR was taken from a human donor with AIRE deficiency. The material sequenced was conventional CD4+ T cells sorted from PBMCs. The DNA sequence reads TGCGCCAGCAGTCTTGGGTCACCAGAGAACTATGGCTACACCTTC. This yields the protein CASSLGSPENYGYTF.